The 19 T cell receptor beta chains reported below all come from one sample, sequenced in a study of blood T cell repertoires in COVID-19. TCRdb keeps only in-frame clones here, not all; method: immunoSEQ multiplex PCR. Seen here are 35,000 to 55,000 clones, around 70% observed once, and the top ten hold less than 8%. Specimen: peripheral blood. These receptors originate from a man of 80 years or more with acute or convalescent COVID-19.

This clone turned up a few times. The chain carries TRBV2 and TRBJ2-1; 11 bases line up with TRBD2. The CDR3 has 12 residues. The J segment lost 12 bases and the V segment lost 6 bases, leaving 4 bases of the junction unmatched. Germline assignment: CDR1 SNHLY and CDR2 FYNNEI. In nucleotides, the CDR3 is TGTGCCAGCAGACCAACTAGCGGGGGGCAGTTCTTC. Its translation is CASRPTSGGQFF.

The genes are TRBV13 and TRBJ1-2; D possibly corresponds to TRBD1 (5 bases). Trimming stripped 5 bases from V and 0 bases from J, with 16 bases between. The CDR3 has 16 amino acids. Germline CDR1 reads PRHDT; CDR2 reads FYEKMQ (reference sequence). CDR3 bases: TGTGCCAGCAGCACTGTGGGGGGATCGCCTAACTATGGCTACACCTTC. The encoded protein is CASSTVGGSPNYGYTF. Full variable domain (rest looked up from reference TRBV13 and TRBJ1-2): AAGVIQSPRHLIKEKRETATLKCYPIPRHDTVYWYQQGPGQDPQFLISFYEKMQSDKGSIPDRFSAQQFSDYHSELNMSSLELGDSALYFCASSTVGGSPNYGYTFGSGTRLTVV.

This clone was recorded once. The chain combines TRBV2 with TRBJ1-2; the match to TRBD1 covers 8 bases. Germline loops: CDR1 SNHLY, CDR2 FYNNEI. Trimming at V came to 4 bases and at J to 3 bases, leaving 7 bases not matched to a gene. The CDR3 spans 15 residues. DNA for the CDR3: TGTGCCAGCAGTGTAGGGACAGGCCGGGACTATGGCTACACCTTC. This codes for CASSVGTGRDYGYTF.

The chain uses TRBV7-7 and TRBJ2-1; tentatively, D is TRBD2 (5 bases). Trimming removed 1 base from V and 6 bases from J, with 7 bases in between. This CDR3 region has 13 residues. Germline CDR1 reads SSHAT; CDR2 reads FNYEAQ (reference sequence). This chain's CDR3 is CASSLGLANEQFF. DNA for the CDR3: TGTGCCAGCAGCTTAGGCCTAGCCAATGAGCAGTTCTTC.

V and J are TRBV19 and TRBJ2-5; D might be TRBD2 (6 bases). Trimming removed 2 bases from V and 3 bases from J, with 10 bases in between. The CDR3 is made up of 14 amino acids. Germline V gene data show CDR1 as LNHDA and CDR2 as SQIVND (reference sequence). CDR3: CASSIRLAKETQYF. CDR3 nucleotides: TGTGCCAGTAGTATACGGCTAGCGAAAGAGACCCAGTACTTC.

The chain couples TRBV4-1 to TRBJ1-2; unclear D gene. The CDR3 is made up of 15 amino acids. Germline loops: CDR1 MGHRA, CDR2 YSYEKL. The V end lost 3 bases, the J end lost 4 bases, and 15 bases lay between the germline ends. CDR3 bases: TGCGCCAGCAGCCACCACCCCGGAGAAGCCTATGGCTACACCTTC. It is translated as CASSHHPGEAYGYTF.

CDR3 sequence reads: CASSIQVQETQYF. As DNA, the CDR3 is TGTGCCAGTAGTATTCAGGTTCAAGAGACCCAGTACTTC. The rearrangement uses TRBV19 and TRBJ2-5; D gene ambiguous. Germline CDR1 is LNHDA and CDR2 is SQIVND (reference sequence). The germline V and J ends were trimmed by 3 bases and 2 bases, with 7 bases remaining between them. This CDR3 region has 13 residues.

A few counts support this clone. The chain carries TRBV7-8 and TRBJ2-1; 16 bases map to TRBD2. Germline trimming cut 6 bases from V and 2 bases from J; bases unmatched to any gene: 7. Germline V gives CDR1 SGHVS, CDR2 FQNEAQ. The CDR3 has 18 residues. This chain's CDR3 is CASSQGTSGGVTYNEQFF. The CDR3 DNA sequence: TGTGCCAGCAGTCAAGGGACTAGCGGGGGGGTCACCTACAATGAGCAGTTCTTC. The variable domain in full, completed from reference TRBV7-8 and TRBJ2-1, reads GAGVSQSPRYKVAKRGQDVALRCDPISGHVSLFWYQQALGQGPEFLTYFQNEAQLDKSGLPSDRFFAERPEGSVSTLKIQRTQQEDSAVYLCASSQGTSGGVTYNEQFFGPGTRLTVL.

This clone was detected only a few times. The chain employs TRBV19 and TRBJ2-3; 7 bases match TRBD2. CDR1 LNHDA and CDR2 SQIVND come from the germline V gene (reference sequence). The V and J ends lost 4 bases and 0 bases, in that order; junction bases with no gene match: 7. This CDR3 has 16 residues. The CDR3, as DNA: TGTGCCAGTAGTAATCCGGCTAGCGGAAGCACAGATACGCAGTATTTT. Protein sequence: CASSNPASGSTDTQYF.

This sequence joins TRBV11-3 and TRBJ2-2, with D tentatively TRBD1 (6 bases). The CDR3 totals 15 residues. Germline V CDR1 and CDR2: SGHNT, YENEEA. The germline V and J ends were trimmed by 3 bases and 4 bases, with 12 bases remaining between them. In DNA, the CDR3 is TGTGCCAGCAGCTTGGGGGCAGGACCCACCGGGGAGCTGTTTTTT. Translated: CASSLGAGPTGELFF.

The chain combines TRBV11-2 with TRBJ2-5; 7 bases agree with TRBD1. V was pared by 7 bases and J by 5 bases, with 4 bases of the junction left unmatched. Germline CDR1 and CDR2: SGHAT and FQNNGV. This CDR3 is built from 12 residues. The CDR3 DNA reads TGTGCCAGCACCACAGGGGTTGAGACCCAGTACTTC. Translation: CASTTGVETQYF.

J is TRBJ2-3 and V is TRBV6-5; TRBD1 is a possible D gene (5 bases). CDR3 length equals 13 residues. CDR1 MNHEY and CDR2 SVGAGI come from the germline V gene. V was trimmed by 8 bases and J by 2 bases, leaving 11 bases between them. CDR3 nucleotides: TGTGCCAGCGGCCTGGGGCCCACAGATACGCAGTATTTT. Translation: CASGLGPTDTQYF.

V gene TRBV7-7 combines with J gene TRBJ2-1, with TRBD2 matching over 10 bases. The CDR3 is made up of 15 amino acids. Germline CDR1 and CDR2: SSHAT and FNYEAQ (reference sequence). V lost 5 bases to trimming and J lost 9 bases; unmatched junction nucleotides: 10. The CDR3 here is CASSAPGTSDSEQFF. The CDR3 DNA reads TGTGCCAGCAGCGCCCCCGGGACTAGCGACAGTGAGCAGTTCTTC.

Note on this clone: Other DNA sequences in this sample translate to the same CDR3. The V call is TRBV5-1, the J call TRBJ1-1; D remains unclear. Trimming pared 3 bases from V and 2 bases from J, leaving 8 bases between. Germline values: CDR1 SGHRS, CDR2 YFSETQ. The CDR3 is 13 amino acids. As DNA, the CDR3 is TGCGCCAGCAGCTCCGACATTAACACTGAAGCTTTCTTT. Protein product: CASSSDINTEAFF.

The chain carries TRBV6-6 and TRBJ2-7, with D perhaps matching TRBD2 (6 bases). Deletions cut 6 bases from V and 11 bases from J, with 17 bases between. This CDR3 has 12 residues. Germline values: CDR1 MNHNY, CDR2 SVGAGI (reference sequence). The CDR3 sequence: CASRVEGLYEYF. The CDR3 bases are TGTGCCAGCAGAGTTGAGGGACTTTACGAGTACTTC.

The V and J genes are TRBV27 and TRBJ1-1; 7 bases map to TRBD1. Trimming at V came to 4 bases and at J to 2 bases, leaving 4 bases not matched to a gene. The CDR3 is made up of 14 amino acids. Germline CDR1 and CDR2: MNHEY and SMNVEV (reference sequence). This CDR3 is CASSWTGLNTEAFF. The CDR3 DNA sequence: TGTGCCAGCAGTTGGACAGGTCTTAACACTGAAGCTTTCTTT.

The J gene is TRBJ1-2, the V gene TRBV7-2; 9 bases match TRBD1. Losses at the gene ends were 7 bases for V and 12 bases for J; bases not matched to a gene: 15. The germline V gene has CDR1 SGHTA and CDR2 FQGNSA. CDR3 length: 14 residues. Here the CDR3 reads CASNPPGTGLGNTF. Here the CDR3 DNA reads TGTGCCAGCAACCCCCCCGGGACAGGGCTGGGGAACACCTTC.

This chain joins TRBV28 and TRBJ2-7; TRBD2 is a possible D gene (7 bases). CDR3 size: 14 residues. V lost 6 bases to trimming and J lost 4 bases, with 16 bases between them. Per germline, CDR1 MDHEN and CDR2 SYDVKM. The CDR3 sequence is CASSRSKGGYEQYF. The CDR3 DNA reads TGTGCCAGCAGCCGATCCAAGGGGGGGTACGAGCAGTACTTC.

This sequence joins TRBV9 and TRBJ2-2, with 8 bases aligning to TRBD2. The CDR3 has 18 amino acids. With 1 base clipped from V and 1 base from J, the junction kept 9 bases outside the gene matches. Germline loops: CDR1 SGDLS, CDR2 YYNGEE. CDR3 sequence: CASSVLSGTSGNTGELFF. The CDR3, as DNA: TGTGCCAGCAGCGTACTCTCGGGTACTAGCGGGAACACCGGGGAGCTGTTTTTT.